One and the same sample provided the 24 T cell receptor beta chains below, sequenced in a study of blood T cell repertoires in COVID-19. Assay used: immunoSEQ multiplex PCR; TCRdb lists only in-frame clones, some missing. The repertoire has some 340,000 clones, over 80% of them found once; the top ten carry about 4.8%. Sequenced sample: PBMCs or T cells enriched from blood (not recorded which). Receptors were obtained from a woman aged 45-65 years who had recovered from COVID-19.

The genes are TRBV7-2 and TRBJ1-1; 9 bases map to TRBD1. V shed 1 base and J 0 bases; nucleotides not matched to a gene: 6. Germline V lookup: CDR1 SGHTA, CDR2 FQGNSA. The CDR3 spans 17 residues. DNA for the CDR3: TGTGCCAGCAGCTTAGTGGGGACAGGGCCGCTGAACACTGAAGCTTTCTTT. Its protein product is CASSLVGTGPLNTEAFF.

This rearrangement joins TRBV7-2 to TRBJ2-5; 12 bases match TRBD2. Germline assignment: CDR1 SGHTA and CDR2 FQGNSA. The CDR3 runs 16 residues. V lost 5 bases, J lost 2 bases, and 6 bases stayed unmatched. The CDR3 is CASSAKTSGRQETQYF. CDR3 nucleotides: TGTGCCAGCAGCGCTAAGACTAGCGGGAGACAAGAGACCCAGTACTTC.

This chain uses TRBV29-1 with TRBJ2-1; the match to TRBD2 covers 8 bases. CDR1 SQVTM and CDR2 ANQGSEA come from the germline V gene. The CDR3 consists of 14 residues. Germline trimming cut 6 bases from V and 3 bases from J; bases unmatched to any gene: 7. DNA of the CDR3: TGCAGCGTCCCGGGACTAGTCAACTACAATGAGCAGTTCTTC. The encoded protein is CSVPGLVNYNEQFF.

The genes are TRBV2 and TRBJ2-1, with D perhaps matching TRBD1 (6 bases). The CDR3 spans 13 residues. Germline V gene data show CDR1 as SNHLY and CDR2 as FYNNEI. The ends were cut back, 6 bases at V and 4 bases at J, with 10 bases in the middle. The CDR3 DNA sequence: TGTGCCAGCAGGGACAGTTATTACAATGAGCAGTTCTTC. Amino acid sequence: CASRDSYYNEQFF.

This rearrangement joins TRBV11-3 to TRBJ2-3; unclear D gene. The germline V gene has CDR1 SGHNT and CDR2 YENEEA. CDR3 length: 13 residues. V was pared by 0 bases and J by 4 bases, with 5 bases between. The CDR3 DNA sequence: TGTGCCAGCAGCTTAGAGTCGGCAGATACGCAGTATTTT. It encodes CASSLESADTQYF.

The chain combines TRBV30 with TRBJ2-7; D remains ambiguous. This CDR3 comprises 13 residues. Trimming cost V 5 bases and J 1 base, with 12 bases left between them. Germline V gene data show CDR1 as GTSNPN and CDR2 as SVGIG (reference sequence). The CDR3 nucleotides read TGTGCCTGGGACCCCGGGTTTTCCTACGAGCAGTACTTC. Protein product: CAWDPGFSYEQYF.

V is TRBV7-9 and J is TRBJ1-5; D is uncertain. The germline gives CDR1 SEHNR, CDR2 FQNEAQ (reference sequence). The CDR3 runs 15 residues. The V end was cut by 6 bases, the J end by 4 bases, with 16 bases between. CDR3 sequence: CASSFSRTGNQPQHF. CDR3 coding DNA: TGTGCCAGCAGTTTCTCGAGGACGGGGAATCAGCCCCAGCATTTT.

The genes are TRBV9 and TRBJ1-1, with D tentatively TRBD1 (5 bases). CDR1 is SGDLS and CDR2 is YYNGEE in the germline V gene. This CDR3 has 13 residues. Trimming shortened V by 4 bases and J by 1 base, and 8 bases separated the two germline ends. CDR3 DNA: TGTGCCAGCAGCTTAGGACAGAACACTGAAGCTTTCTTT. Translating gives CASSLGQNTEAFF. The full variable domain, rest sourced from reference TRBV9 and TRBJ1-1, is DSGVTQTPKHLITATGQRVTLRCSPRSGDLSVYWYQQSLDQGLQFLIQYYNGEERAKGNILERFSAQQFPDLHSELNLSSLELGDSALYFCASSLGQNTEAFFGQGTRLTVV.

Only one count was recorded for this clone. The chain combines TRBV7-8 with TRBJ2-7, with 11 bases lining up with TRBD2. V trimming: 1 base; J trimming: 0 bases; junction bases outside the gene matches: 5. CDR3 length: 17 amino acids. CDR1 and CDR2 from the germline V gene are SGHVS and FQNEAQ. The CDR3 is CASSLVLAGALSYEQYF. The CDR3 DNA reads TGTGCCAGCAGCTTAGTACTAGCGGGGGCTCTCTCCTACGAGCAGTACTTC.

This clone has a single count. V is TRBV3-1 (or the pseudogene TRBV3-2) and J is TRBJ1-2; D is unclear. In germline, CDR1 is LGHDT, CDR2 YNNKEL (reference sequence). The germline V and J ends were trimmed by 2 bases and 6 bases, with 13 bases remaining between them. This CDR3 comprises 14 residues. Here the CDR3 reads CASSQLPEENGYTF. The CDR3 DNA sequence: TGTGCCAGCAGCCAACTCCCGGAGGAGAATGGCTACACCTTC.

The CDR3 loop reads CASSFQGASGNTIYF. In DNA form, the CDR3 reads TGTGCCAGCAGCTTCCAGGGGGCGTCGGGAAACACCATATATTTT. J is TRBJ1-3 and V is TRBV7-2; TRBD1 matches 8 bases. This CDR3 spans 15 amino acids. V was clipped by 3 bases and J by 4 bases; unmatched bases: 5. CDR1 SGHTA and CDR2 FQGNSA come from the germline V gene.

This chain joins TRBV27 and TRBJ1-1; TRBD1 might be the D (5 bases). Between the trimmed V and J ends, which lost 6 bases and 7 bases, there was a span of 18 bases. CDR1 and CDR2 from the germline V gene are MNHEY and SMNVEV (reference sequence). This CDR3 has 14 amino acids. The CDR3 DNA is TGTGCCAGCAGCTCAAACTTATCGGGGGATGAAGCTTTCTTT. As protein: CASSSNLSGDEAFF.

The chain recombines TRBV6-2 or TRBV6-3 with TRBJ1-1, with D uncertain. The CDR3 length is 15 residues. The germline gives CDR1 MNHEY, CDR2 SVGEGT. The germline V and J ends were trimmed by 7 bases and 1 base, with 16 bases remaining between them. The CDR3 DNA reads TGTGCCAGCATCCCCAGCGAGGGTGCGAACACTGAAGCTTTCTTT. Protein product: CASIPSEGANTEAFF.

CDR3 sequence reads: CASSLEEGVKLFF. The CDR3 DNA reads TGTGCCAGCAGCTTAGAGGAGGGAGTAAAACTGTTTTTT. The chain combines TRBV7-2 with TRBJ1-4; D ambiguous. The CDR3 length is 13 residues. Trimming removed 1 base at V and 10 bases at J, with 10 bases between. CDR1 is SGHTA, CDR2 FQGNSA, per germline.

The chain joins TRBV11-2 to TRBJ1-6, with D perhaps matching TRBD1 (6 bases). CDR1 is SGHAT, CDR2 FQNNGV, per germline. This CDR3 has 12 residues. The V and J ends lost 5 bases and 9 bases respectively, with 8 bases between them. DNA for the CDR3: TGTGCCAGCAGCGCGGACAGTTCACCCCTCCACTTT. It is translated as CASSADSSPLHF.

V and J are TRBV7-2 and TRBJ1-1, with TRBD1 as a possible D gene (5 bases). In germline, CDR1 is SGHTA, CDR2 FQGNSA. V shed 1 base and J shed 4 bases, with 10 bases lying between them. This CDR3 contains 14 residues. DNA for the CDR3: TGTGCCAGCAGCTTAGGGTCTAGGGGCACTGAAGCTTTCTTT. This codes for CASSLGSRGTEAFF.

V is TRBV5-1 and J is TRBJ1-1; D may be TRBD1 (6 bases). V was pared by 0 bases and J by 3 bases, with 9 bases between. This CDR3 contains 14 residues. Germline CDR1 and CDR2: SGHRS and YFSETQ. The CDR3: CASSLARGYTEAFF. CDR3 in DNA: TGCGCCAGCAGCTTGGCTAGGGGGTACACTGAAGCTTTCTTT. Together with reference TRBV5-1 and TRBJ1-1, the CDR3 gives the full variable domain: KAGVTQTPRYLIKTRGQQVTLSCSPISGHRSVSWYQQTPGQGLQFLFEYFSETQRNKGNFPGRFSGRQFSNSRSEMNVSTLELGDSALYLCASSLARGYTEAFFGQGTRLTVV.

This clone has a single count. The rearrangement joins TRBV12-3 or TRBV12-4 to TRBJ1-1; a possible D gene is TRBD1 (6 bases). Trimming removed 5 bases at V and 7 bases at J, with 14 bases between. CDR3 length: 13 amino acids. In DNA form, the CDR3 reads TGTGCCAGCAGTCGTAGGGGGGGGTATGAAGCTTTCTTT. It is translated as CASSRRGGYEAFF.

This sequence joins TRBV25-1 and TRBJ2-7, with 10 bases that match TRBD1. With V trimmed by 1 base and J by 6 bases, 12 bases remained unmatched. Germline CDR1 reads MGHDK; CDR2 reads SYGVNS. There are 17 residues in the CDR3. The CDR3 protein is CASSESFGWGTGAEQYF. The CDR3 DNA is TGTGCCAGCAGTGAATCGTTTGGCTGGGGGACAGGGGCCGAGCAGTACTTC.

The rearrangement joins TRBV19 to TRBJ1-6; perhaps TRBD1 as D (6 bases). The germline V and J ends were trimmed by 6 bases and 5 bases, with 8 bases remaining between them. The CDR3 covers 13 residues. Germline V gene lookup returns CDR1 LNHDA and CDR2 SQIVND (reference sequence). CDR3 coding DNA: TGTGCCAGTAGGGGACACCATAATTCACCCCTCCACTTT. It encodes CASRGHHNSPLHF.

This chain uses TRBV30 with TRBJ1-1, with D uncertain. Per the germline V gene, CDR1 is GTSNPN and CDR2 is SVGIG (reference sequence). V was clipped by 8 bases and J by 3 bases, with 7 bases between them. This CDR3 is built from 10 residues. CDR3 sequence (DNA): TGTGCCGGCTCGTACACTGAAGCTTTCTTT. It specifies CAGSYTEAFF.

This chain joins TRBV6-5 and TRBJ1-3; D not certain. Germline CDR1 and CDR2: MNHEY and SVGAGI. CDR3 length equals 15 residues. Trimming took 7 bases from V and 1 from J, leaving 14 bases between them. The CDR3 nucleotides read TGTGCCAGCAAGGCAGGCTACGTGTCTGGAAACACCATATATTTT. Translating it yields CASKAGYVSGNTIYF.

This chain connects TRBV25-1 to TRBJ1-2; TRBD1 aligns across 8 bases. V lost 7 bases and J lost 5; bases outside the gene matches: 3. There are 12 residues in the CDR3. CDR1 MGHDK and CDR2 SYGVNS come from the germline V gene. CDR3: CASKQGEYGYTF. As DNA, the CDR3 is TGTGCCAGCAAACAGGGGGAATATGGCTACACCTTC.

CDR3 sequence: CASSAGGGYTF. The CDR3 DNA reads as TGTGCCAGCAGCGCCGGGGGGGGCTACACCTTC. The V gene is TRBV9, the J gene TRBJ1-2; possible D gene TRBD1, 5 bases. CDR1 is SGDLS, CDR2 YYNGEE, per germline. This CDR3 is built from 11 residues. V gave up 3 bases and J gave up 8 bases, with 8 bases separating them. Using reference TRBV9 and TRBJ1-2 for the parts outside the CDR3, the full variable domain is DSGVTQTPKHLITATGQRVTLRCSPRSGDLSVYWYQQSLDQGLQFLIQYYNGEERAKGNILERFSAQQFPDLHSELNLSSLELGDSALYFCASSAGGGYTFGSGTRLTVV.